This T cell receptor (beta chain) was sequenced during a study of blood T cells in healthy people across ages. Study-level results: A roughly linear age-dependent decrease characterized TCR beta diversity per million T cells. PBMC samples, being unsorted, prevented any conclusive comparison of naive and antigen-experienced cells.

This CDR3 is 14 amino acids long. V gave up 4 bases and J gave up 6 bases, with 15 bases separating them. Per germline, CDR1 MNHEY and CDR2 SVGAGI. Primed by a sample-barcoded 5' primer and a J-beta primer mix, a second PCR proceeded for about 7 to 11 cycles. TCRdb recomputed calls from the 5' RACE reads with MiXCR, one row per CDR3 protein. The sample holds 1,500,000 or so distinct CDR3 sequences, approximately 59% seen once. This clonotype was recorded a few times. No antigen is known for it. Each donor had 7.5 to 10 milliliters of peripheral blood drawn. The V and J genes are TRBV6-5 and TRBJ1-2, with D maybe TRBD1 (5 bases). The origin of this receptor is a man aged 18-30 years in good health. Sequenced sample: blood. CDR3 sequence reads: CASSSVQGFDGYTF. CDR3 coding DNA: TGTGCCAGCAGTTCCGTCCAGGGTTTCGATGGCTACACCTTC.